The 23 T cell receptor beta chains in this list originate from one sample, sequenced in a study of blood T cell repertoires in COVID-19. Profiled with immunoSEQ multiplex PCR; TCRdb holds only in-frame clones, not every one. The table includes more than 75,000 clones, 85% to 90% detected once. The sequencing input was peripheral blood. The receptors come from a woman in her 70s with acute or convalescent COVID-19.

The V and J genes are TRBV7-9 and TRBJ1-2; the match to TRBD1 covers 9 bases. This CDR3 has 15 amino acids. V gave up 5 bases and J gave up 2 bases; unmatched junction bases: 6. The germline CDR1 and CDR2 sequences are SEHNR and FQNEAQ (reference sequence). The CDR3 DNA reads TGTGCCAGCAGCGAACAGGACAGGGGAAACTATGGCTACACCTTC. It encodes CASSEQDRGNYGYTF.

This clone has just one count. Its ends do not fully match the called genes, so a read error is possible. The V and J genes are TRBV13 and TRBJ2-1; TRBD2 matches 7 bases. Germline CDR1 PRHDT, CDR2 FYEKMQ (reference sequence). The CDR3 is 15 amino acids. Here the CDR3 reads CASILSGGRDNEQFF. CDR3 coding DNA: TGTGCCAGCATCTTATCGGGGGGAAGGGACAATGAGCAGTTCTTC.

The rearrangement uses TRBV20-1 and TRBJ1-6; weak D call: TRBD1 (6 bases). CDR1 is DFQATT and CDR2 is SNEGSKA in the germline V gene (reference sequence). CDR3 length equals 15 residues. Trimming shortened V by 3 bases and J by 9 bases, and 18 bases separated the two germline ends. CDR3 amino acids: CSASRTGSIGSPLHF. The CDR3 DNA reads TGCAGTGCTAGTCGTACAGGGTCTATCGGTTCACCCCTCCACTTT.

The chain recombines TRBV30 with TRBJ1-4; D is unresolved. The CDR3 is made up of 14 amino acids. Germline assignment: CDR1 GTSNPN and CDR2 SVGIG (reference sequence). The CDR3 coding sequence is TGTACCTACTCCGGGCTCACGGGAGGGGAAAAACTGTTTTTT. Amino acid sequence: CTYSGLTGGEKLFF.

The chain combines TRBV3-1 (or the pseudogene TRBV3-2) with TRBJ2-5; 12 nucleotides match TRBD2. J lost 7 bases, V lost 0 bases, and 9 bases had no gene match. This CDR3 has 17 residues. The germline CDR1 and CDR2 sequences are LGHDT and YNNKEL (reference sequence). The CDR3 region has the DNA TGTGCCAGCAGCCAAGAAGGACTAGCGGGGACCCCCGGGACCCAGTACTTC. It codes for CASSQEGLAGTPGTQYF.

The chain links TRBV10-3 to TRBJ1-3, with a weak D call TRBD1 (6 bases). The germline V gene encodes CDR1 ENHRY and CDR2 SYGVKD. V lost 6 bases and J lost 4, with 13 bases in between. The length of the CDR3 is 14 residues. Written as DNA, the CDR3 is TGTGCCATCAGGGAAGGGGGTCTGGGAAACACCATATATTTT. Translation: CAIREGGLGNTIYF.

This clone was seen only once. The chain has TRBV6-4 and TRBJ1-3; 12 positions agree with TRBD1. This CDR3 is 17 amino acids long. V shed 4 bases, J shed 2 bases, and the junction held 6 bases outside the gene matches. From germline, CDR1 is MRHNA and CDR2 SNTAGT. This CDR3 reads CASSGLGQGATGNTIYF. DNA of the CDR3: TGTGCCAGCAGTGGCCTGGGACAGGGGGCCACTGGAAACACCATATATTTT.

J is TRBJ1-3 and V is TRBV27; a possible D gene is TRBD1 (6 bases). Germline V gene data show CDR1 as MNHEY and CDR2 as SMNVEV (reference sequence). Trimming removed 10 bases at V and 3 bases at J, with 10 bases between. This CDR3 contains 12 residues. The CDR3 coding sequence is TGTGCCACCCGGGACAATGGAAACACCATATATTTT. This sequence encodes CATRDNGNTIYF.

The rearrangement joins TRBV5-1 to TRBJ2-4, with TRBD1 as a possible D gene (6 bases). Germline V gene sequence: CDR1 SGHRS, CDR2 YFSETQ. The V gene lost 4 bases and the J gene lost 0 bases, with 17 bases spanning the gap. This CDR3 has 17 residues. The CDR3 DNA reads TGCGCCAGCAGCGTGGACAGTGGGGGCGTAGCCAAAAACATTCAGTACTTC. Its translation: CASSVDSGGVAKNIQYF.

The chain uses TRBV19 and TRBJ1-5, with 7 bases that match TRBD1. Germline V gene data show CDR1 as LNHDA and CDR2 as SQIVND (reference sequence). The CDR3 has 16 amino acids. Trimming cost V 5 bases and J 0 bases; bases outside gene matches: 7. The CDR3 here is CASSPYRGNSNQPQHF. The CDR3 DNA sequence: TGTGCCAGTAGTCCTTACAGGGGAAATAGCAATCAGCCCCAGCATTTT.

V and J are TRBV28 and TRBJ1-1; unclear D gene. The CDR3 sequence is 12 residues long. Germline V gene data show CDR1 as MDHEN and CDR2 as SYDVKM. V was pared by 10 bases and J by 6 bases, with 15 bases between. CDR3 region: CATTAVEAEAFF. Here the CDR3 DNA reads TGTGCCACCACGGCGGTTGAGGCTGAAGCTTTCTTT. The whole variable domain, filled in from reference TRBV28 and TRBJ1-1, reads DVKVTQSSRYLVKRTGEKVFLECVQDMDHENMFWYRQDPGLGLRLIYFSYDVKMKEKGDIPEGYSVSREKKERFSLILESASTNQTSMYLCATTAVEAEAFFGQGTRLTVV.

As for this clone: Within the sample, other DNA sequences also encode this same CDR3. Written as DNA, the CDR3 is TGTGCCATCAGTGAGGTGGGAGGAGAGACCCAGTACTTC. Its translation: CAISEVGGETQYF. This rearrangement joins TRBV10-3 to TRBJ2-5; the D gene is possibly TRBD2 (6 bases). The germline V and J ends were trimmed by 2 bases and 4 bases, with 8 bases remaining between them. The CDR3 is 13 amino acids. Germline V gene data show CDR1 as ENHRY and CDR2 as SYGVKD.

This CDR3 is CAPERPRAGAISTDTQYF. In nucleotides, the CDR3 is TGTGCCCCCGAACGCCCCAGAGCGGGAGCAATTAGCACAGATACGCAGTATTTT. J is TRBJ2-3 and V is TRBV10-3; 8 nucleotides match TRBD2. Germline V gives CDR1 ENHRY, CDR2 SYGVKD. CDR3 length: 18 residues. Germline trimming cut 11 bases from V and 0 bases from J; bases unmatched to any gene: 19.

V is TRBV3-1 (or the pseudogene TRBV3-2) and J is TRBJ1-2; D unclear. This CDR3 comprises 14 residues. Trimming stripped 0 bases from V and 8 bases from J, with 13 bases between. CDR1 and CDR2 from the germline V gene are LGHDT and YNNKEL (reference sequence). CDR3: CASSQDPLSEGYTF. DNA of the CDR3: TGTGCCAGCAGCCAAGACCCCTTGAGTGAGGGCTACACCTTC.

The chain employs TRBV7-9 and TRBJ1-2; 8 bases are shared with TRBD1. CDR3 length: 16 amino acids. Germline loops: CDR1 SEHNR, CDR2 FQNEAQ (reference sequence). The junction had 12 bases not matched to a gene; V was cut back by 5 bases and J by 4 bases. The CDR3 DNA reads as TGTGCCAGCAGCCCTACCAGGACAGGGTCCGTCTATGGCTACACCTTC. Translated, it gives CASSPTRTGSVYGYTF.

The chain joins TRBV12-5 to TRBJ2-1, with TRBD1 matching 10 bases. V was clipped by 1 base and J by 7 bases; unmatched bases: 4. CDR1 is LGHNT and CDR2 is FRNRAP in the germline V gene. The CDR3 has 15 amino acids. CDR3 residues: CASGLGQGALNEQFF. For the CDR3, the DNA is TGTGCTAGTGGTTTGGGACAGGGGGCACTAAATGAGCAGTTCTTC.

This chain uses TRBV6-8 with TRBJ1-1, with D possibly being TRBD1 (5 bases). Germline CDR1 is MNHGY and CDR2 is SAAAGT. This CDR3 contains 14 residues. Trimming pared 10 bases from V and 4 bases from J, leaving 19 bases between. The CDR3 protein is CATPPGGRSTEAFF. CDR3 in DNA: TGTGCCACCCCCCCGGGGGGGAGATCCACTGAAGCTTTCTTT.

The CDR3 spells CASSSTGTGNSPLHF. The CDR3 coding sequence is TGTGCCAGCAGTTCGACCGGGACAGGGAATTCACCCCTCCACTTT. The V and J genes are TRBV28 and TRBJ1-6; TRBD1 agrees at 9 bases. Trimming at V came to 4 bases and at J to 7 bases, leaving 5 bases not matched to a gene. From germline, CDR1 is MDHEN and CDR2 SYDVKM. CDR3 length: 15 amino acids.

The J gene is TRBJ1-1, the V gene TRBV7-9; D possibly corresponds to TRBD1 (5 bases). V gave up 5 bases and J gave up 4 bases, with 14 bases separating them. Germline CDR1 and CDR2: SEHNR and FQNEAQ (reference sequence). The CDR3 loop spans 14 amino acids. The CDR3 region is CASSLGWGGTEAFF. CDR3 DNA sequence: TGTGCCAGCAGCCTTGGATGGGGGGGCACTGAAGCTTTCTTT.

This clone was picked up a small number of times. The chain is built from TRBV25-1 and TRBJ2-1; 8 bases fit TRBD1. Trimming took 5 bases from V and 8 from J; bases not matched to a gene: 8. CDR1 and CDR2 from the germline V gene are MGHDK and SYGVNS. The CDR3 length is 14 residues. CDR3 in DNA: TGTGCCAGCAGTCCCCCGGACAGGGTCTATGAGCAGTTCTTC. This codes for CASSPPDRVYEQFF.

This chain connects TRBV3-1 (or the pseudogene TRBV3-2) to TRBJ2-3, with TRBD2 matching over 8 bases. Germline CDR1 reads LGHDT; CDR2 reads YNNKEL (reference sequence). This CDR3 has 17 amino acids. V lost 2 bases and J lost 3; bases outside the gene matches: 10. Here the CDR3 reads CASSQPPGAGVTDTQYF. In DNA, the CDR3 is TGTGCCAGCAGCCAACCCCCGGGAGCGGGAGTTACAGATACGCAGTATTTT.

The chain uses TRBV7-9 and TRBJ1-1; possible D gene TRBD1, 6 bases. The CDR3 contains 16 residues. CDR1 and CDR2 (germline): SEHNR, FQNEAQ (reference sequence). Trimming left V 1 base short and J 5 bases short, with 17 bases between. DNA of the CDR3: TGTGCCAGCAGCTTAGGAGGGGGGGTTGTTTGGACTGAAGCTTTCTTT. This encodes CASSLGGGVVWTEAFF. The whole variable domain, filled in from reference TRBV7-9 and TRBJ1-1, reads DTGVSQNPRHKITKRGQNVTFRCDPISEHNRLYWYRQTLGQGPEFLTYFQNEAQLEKSRLLSDRFSAERPKGSFSTLEIQRTEQGDSAMYLCASSLGGGVVWTEAFFGQGTRLTVV.

Only one count was recorded for this clone. The chain joins TRBV11-2 to TRBJ2-7; D is ambiguous. Germline assignment: CDR1 SGHAT and CDR2 FQNNGV. Trimming took 1 base from V and 6 from J, leaving 7 bases between them. The CDR3 covers 12 residues. The CDR3 here is CASSLVDSEQYV. The CDR3 DNA is TGTGCCAGCAGCTTAGTAGATAGCGAGCAGTACGTC.